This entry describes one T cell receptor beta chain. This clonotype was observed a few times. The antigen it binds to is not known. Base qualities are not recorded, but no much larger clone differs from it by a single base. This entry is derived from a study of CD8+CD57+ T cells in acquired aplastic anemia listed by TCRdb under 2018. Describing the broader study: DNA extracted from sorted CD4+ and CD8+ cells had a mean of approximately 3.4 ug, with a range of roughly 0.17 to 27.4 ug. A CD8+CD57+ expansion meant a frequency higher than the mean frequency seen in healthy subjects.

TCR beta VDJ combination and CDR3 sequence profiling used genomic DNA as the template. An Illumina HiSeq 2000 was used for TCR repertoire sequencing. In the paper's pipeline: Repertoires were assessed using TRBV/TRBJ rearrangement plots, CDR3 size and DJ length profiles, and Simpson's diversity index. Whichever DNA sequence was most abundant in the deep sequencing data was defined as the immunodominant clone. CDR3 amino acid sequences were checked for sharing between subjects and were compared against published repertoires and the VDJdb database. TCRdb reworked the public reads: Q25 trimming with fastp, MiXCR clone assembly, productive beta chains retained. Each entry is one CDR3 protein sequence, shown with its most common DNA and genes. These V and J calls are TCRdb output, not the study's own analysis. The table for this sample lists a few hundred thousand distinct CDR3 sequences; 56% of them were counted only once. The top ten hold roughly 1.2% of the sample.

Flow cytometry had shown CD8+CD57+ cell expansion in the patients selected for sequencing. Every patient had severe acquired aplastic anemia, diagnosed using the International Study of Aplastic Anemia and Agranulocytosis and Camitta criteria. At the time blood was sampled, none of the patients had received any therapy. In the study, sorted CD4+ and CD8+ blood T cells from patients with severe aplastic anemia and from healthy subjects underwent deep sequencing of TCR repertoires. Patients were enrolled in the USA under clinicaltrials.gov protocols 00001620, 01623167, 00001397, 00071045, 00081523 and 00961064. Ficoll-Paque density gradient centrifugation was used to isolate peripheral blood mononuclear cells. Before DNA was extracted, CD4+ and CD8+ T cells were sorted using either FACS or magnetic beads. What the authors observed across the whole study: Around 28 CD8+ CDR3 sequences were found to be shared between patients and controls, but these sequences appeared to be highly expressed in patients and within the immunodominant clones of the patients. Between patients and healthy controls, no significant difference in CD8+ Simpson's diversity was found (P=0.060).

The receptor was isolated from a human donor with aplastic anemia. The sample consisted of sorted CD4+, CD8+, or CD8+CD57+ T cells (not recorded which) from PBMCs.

The nucleotide sequence is TGTGCCAGTAACTCAGGGTCGAGGAGCAATCAGCCCCAGCATTTT. It codes for CASNSGSRSNQPQHF. The sequence joins TRBV19 to TRBJ1-5; TRBD1 could be the D gene, as 5 bases match. The CDR3, cysteine through phenylalanine, is 15 amino acids long. CDR3 DNA is the only sequence kept; it has 45 bases, read in frame from the first base. The trim is 7 bases for V and 1 base for J, with a gap of 14 bases between the germline ends. In the germline V gene (reference sequence), CDR1 corresponds to LNHDA and CDR2 to SQIVND.